These T cell receptor beta chains were read from a single sample in a study of blood T cell repertoires in COVID-19. Method: immunoSEQ multiplex PCR; TCRdb's copy keeps in-frame clones and lacks some. The data hold about 180,000 clones, with around 80% observed a single time. The sequencing input was peripheral blood. These receptors were obtained from a man between 65 and 79 years old with active or convalescent COVID-19. Each CDR3 is given with its conserved first and last residue.

CDR3aa	len	v_gene
CAISLTGQNYGYTF	14	TRBV10-3
CASSQMRGQGVSAFF	15	TRBV4-3
CASSVSYEPTNEKLFF	16	TRBV9
CASSQARTGELFF	13	TRBV4-2
CASSTKFRQPQHF	13	TRBV12-3/TRBV12-4
CASSYPGQGSDTQYF	15	TRBV6-6
CASRRRGGSSYEQYF	15	TRBV14
CASSRRGQGSLDEQFF	16	TRBV3-1/TRBV3-2
CASSRDRATYEQYF	14	TRBV5-1
CASSSGQDPYNEQFF	15	TRBV5-1
CASSPTRSGRGTDTQYF	17	TRBV11-2
CAISEYVAGNSYGYTF	16	TRBV10-3
CASRQGAYGYTF	12	TRBV12-3/TRBV12-4
CASSQDQTASTDTQYF	16	TRBV4-1
CASSGPGTGNGANVLTF	17	TRBV2
CAWRAQGLGEAFF	13	TRBV30
CASSDHLSGRGADTQYF	17	TRBV6-1
CASSKRGMIEQDQETQYF	18	TRBV21-1
CASSPPPGGNSPLHF	15	TRBV18
CASSELGPLAGGGNTQYF	18	TRBV2
CASSFWKDYYSNQPQHF	17	TRBV5-6
CASSLGHQNTEAFF	14	TRBV5-5
CASSQAYSRIGEAFF	15	TRBV14
CASSESGTTASEQYF	15	TRBV5-1
CASSSGGTGKNEQYF	15	TRBV5-4
CASSQGTGWETQYF	14	TRBV3-1/TRBV3-2
CASSFGQIDGYTF	13	TRBV11-2
CASSRTGGETEAFF	14	TRBV3-1/TRBV3-2
CASSSGGTGGYVRGYTF	17	TRBV5-5
CASSIDRGGNQPQHF	15	TRBV11-2
CASSPQANTEAFF	13	TRBV6-5
CAISENLQGVLGTEAFF	17	TRBV10-3